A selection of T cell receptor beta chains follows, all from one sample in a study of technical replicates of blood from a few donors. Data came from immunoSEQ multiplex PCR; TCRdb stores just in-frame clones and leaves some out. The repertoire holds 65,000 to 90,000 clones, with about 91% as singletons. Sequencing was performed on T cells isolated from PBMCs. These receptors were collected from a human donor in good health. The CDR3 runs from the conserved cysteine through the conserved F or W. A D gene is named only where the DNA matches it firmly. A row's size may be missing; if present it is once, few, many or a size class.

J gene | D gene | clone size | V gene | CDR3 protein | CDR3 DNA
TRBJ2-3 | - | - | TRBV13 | CASSRQVLASTDTQYF | TGTGCCAGCAGCCGTCAGGTACTAGCTTCCACAGATACGCAGTATTTT
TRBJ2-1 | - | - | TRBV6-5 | CASSYSPRPTPGEQFF | TGTGCCAGCAGTTACTCGCCACGGCCAACTCCCGGGGAGCAGTTCTTC
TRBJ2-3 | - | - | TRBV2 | CASGRVNTQYF | TGTGCCAGCGGCAGGGTTAATACGCAGTATTTT
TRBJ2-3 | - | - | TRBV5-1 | CASKAAVPSDTQYF | TGCGCCAGCAAAGCAGCGGTCCCTTCGGATACGCAGTATTTT
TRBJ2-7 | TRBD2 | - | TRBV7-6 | CASRLAASGSPYEQYF | TGTGCCAGCAGGTTAGCTGCTAGCGGGAGTCCCTACGAGCAGTACTTC
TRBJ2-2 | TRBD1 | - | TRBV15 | CATSLTPGQGPTGELFF | TGTGCCACCAGCTTGACACCGGGACAGGGGCCCACCGGGGAGCTGTTTTTT
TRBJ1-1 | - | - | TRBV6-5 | CASSPPGSTEAFF | TGTGCCAGCAGTCCCCCTGGGAGCACTGAAGCTTTCTTT
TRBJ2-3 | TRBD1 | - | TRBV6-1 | CASRRQGISTDTQYF | TGTGCCAGCAGGAGACAGGGGATTAGCACAGATACGCAGTATTTT
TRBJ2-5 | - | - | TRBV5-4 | CASRGRGFQETQYF | TGTGCCAGCAGGGGAAGGGGATTCCAAGAGACCCAGTACTTC
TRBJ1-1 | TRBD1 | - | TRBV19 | CASRKQGERTEAFF | TGTGCCAGTAGGAAACAGGGGGAACGCACTGAAGCTTTCTTT
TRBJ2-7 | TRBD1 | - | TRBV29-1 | CSVAKQGLGSYEQYF | TGCAGCGTGGCAAAACAGGGGTTAGGATCCTACGAGCAGTACTTC
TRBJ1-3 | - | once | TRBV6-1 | CASSVTDSNTIYF | TGTGCCAGCTCCGTGACAGACTCGAACACCATATATTTT
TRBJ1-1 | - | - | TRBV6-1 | CASSEVVTEAFF | TGTGCCAGCAGTGAAGTAGTAACTGAAGCTTTCTTT
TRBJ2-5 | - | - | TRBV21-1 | CASQAGVQETQYF | TGTGCCAGCCAAGCGGGGGTCCAAGAGACCCAGTACTTC
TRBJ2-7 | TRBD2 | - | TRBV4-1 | CASSQGLVAGLFYEQYF | TGCGCCAGCAGCCAAGGTCTTGTAGCGGGCCTTTTCTACGAGCAGTACTTC
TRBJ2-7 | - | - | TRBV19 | CASSILWGSPHEQYF | TGTGCCAGTAGTATACTATGGGGCTCCCCCCACGAGCAGTACTTC
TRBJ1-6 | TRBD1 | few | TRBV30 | CAWTAPRQGESSPLHF | TGTGCCTGGACCGCACCCCGACAGGGTGAGAGTTCACCCCTCCACTTT
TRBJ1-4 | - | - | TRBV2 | CASSDEKGGAKLFF | TGTGCCAGCAGTGATGAAAAGGGAGGCGCAAAACTGTTTTTT
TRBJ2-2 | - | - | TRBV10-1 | CASSTEGTNTGELFF | TGCGCCAGCAGCACCGAGGGTACCAACACCGGGGAGCTGTTTTTT
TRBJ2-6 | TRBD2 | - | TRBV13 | CASSFAGGSGANVLTF | TGTGCCAGCAGCTTCGCGGGGGGGTCTGGGGCCAACGTCCTGACTTTC